This entry lists 5 T cell receptor beta chains sequenced from one sample in a study of CD4 T cell repertoires in COVID-19. The method was immunoSEQ multiplex PCR; TCRdb's version includes in-frame clones alone and lacks a portion of them. The data show about 610 clones, with roughly 18% seen just once and about a fifth held by the top ten. Stimulation with autologous monocytes and recombinant SARS-CoV-2 spike or nucleoprotein produced proliferating antigen-reactive T cell lines. These receptors have no known antigen. The source material was circulating follicular helper CD4+ T cells, cultured in vitro, sampled after recovery from COVID-19. The receptors were gathered from a human donor who had COVID-19.

This clone showed up just once. The CDR3 DNA sequence: TGTGCCAGCAGTACCCCCCTAACCGAGCAGTACGTC. Its translation is CASSTPLTEQYV. The rearrangement uses TRBV6-2 or TRBV6-3 and TRBJ2-7; the D is unclear. Trimming shortened V by 5 bases and J by 6 bases, and 11 bases separated the two germline ends. Germline values: CDR1 MNHEY, CDR2 SVGEGT. This CDR3 spans 12 amino acids.

In its sample, this clone is medium-sized. This sample includes further DNA sequences coding for the same CDR3. This sequence joins TRBV19 and TRBJ1-5; TRBD1 matches 8 bases. The germline gives CDR1 LNHDA, CDR2 SQIVND (reference sequence). J gave up 4 bases and V 7 bases, and 6 bases lay outside the gene matches. The length of the CDR3 is 14 residues. DNA for the CDR3: TGTGCCAGTACGGGAACAGGGGGTAATCAGCCCCAGCATTTT. Its translation is CASTGTGGNQPQHF.

This sequence joins TRBV19 and TRBJ2-2; perhaps TRBD1 as D (5 bases). The CDR3 runs to 14 residues. V lost 4 bases and J lost 5, with 11 bases in between. Germline V gene sequence: CDR1 LNHDA, CDR2 SQIVND (reference sequence). The CDR3 sequence: CASSNGPGTGELFF. DNA of the CDR3: TGTGCCAGTAGTAATGGTCCAGGGACCGGGGAGCTGTTTTTT.

This clone is large by share. The chain carries TRBV27 and TRBJ1-6; D is possibly TRBD1 (6 bases). The CDR3 totals 15 residues. CDR1 is MNHEY and CDR2 is SMNVEV in the germline V gene (reference sequence). Deletions cut 5 bases from V and 7 bases from J, with 15 bases between. The CDR3 region is CASSTSGASNSPLHF. CDR3 coding DNA: TGTGCCAGCAGTACCTCGGGGGCGTCGAATTCACCCCTCCACTTT.

Comment on this clone: Other DNA sequences in this specimen translate into the identical CDR3. The V and J genes are TRBV9 and TRBJ2-1; D not certain. Trimming stripped 0 bases from V and 3 bases from J, with 10 bases between. The V gene's germline CDR1 is SGDLS and CDR2 YYNGEE. The CDR3 has 15 residues. The CDR3 region is CASSVATASYNEQFF. DNA for the CDR3: TGTGCCAGCAGCGTAGCTACGGCAAGCTACAATGAGCAGTTCTTC. Filled out from reference TRBV9 and TRBJ2-1, the complete variable domain reads DSGVTQTPKHLITATGQRVTLRCSPRSGDLSVYWYQQSLDQGLQFLIQYYNGEERAKGNILERFSAQQFPDLHSELNLSSLELGDSALYFCASSVATASYNEQFFGPGTRLTVL.